A selection of T cell receptor beta chains follows, all from one sample in a study of Ad26.COV2.S vaccination and SARS-CoV-2 variants. Repertoires were generated with immunoSEQ multiplex PCR, while TCRdb's copy carries only in-frame clones and drops some. Of about 480,000 clones in the sample, around nine tenths were seen once. The input for sequencing was peripheral blood, taken in a trial of Ad26.COV2.S vaccine versus placebo. The receptors come from a person aged 18-65 years who received the Ad26.COV2.S COVID-19 vaccine or a placebo. Both conserved end residues are part of each CDR3. The D gene is left open where the match is weak. The size field is filled for only some rows; it gives once, few, many or a size class.

few,TRBV2,TRBJ2-3,TRBD2,CASTAGLAGADTQYF,TGTGCCAGCACCGCGGGACTAGCGGGAGCAGATACGCAGTATTTT
NA,TRBV13,TRBJ1-3,NA,CASSLGPLGGSGNTIYF,TGTGCCAGCAGCTTAGGGCCGTTGGGGGGATCTGGAAACACCATATATTTT
NA,TRBV7-8,TRBJ2-3,TRBD2,CASSLSAGGSDTQYF,TGTGCCAGCAGCTTATCCGCGGGAGGGTCAGATACGCAGTATTTT
NA,TRBV29-1,TRBJ2-5,NA,CSVEEAGTQYF,TGCAGCGTTGAGGAGGCGGGGACCCAGTACTTC
NA,TRBV28,TRBJ2-1,TRBD2,CASIAGGPSYNEQFF,TGTGCAAGCATAGCGGGAGGGCCCTCCTACAATGAGCAGTTCTTC
NA,TRBV18,TRBJ2-3,NA,CASSPMGQPDTQYF,TGTGCCAGCTCACCGATGGGCCAGCCGGATACGCAGTATTTT
NA,TRBV11-1,TRBJ2-7,NA,CASSPSPGISYEQYF,TGTGCCAGCAGCCCGAGCCCAGGGATTAGCTACGAGCAGTACTTC
NA,TRBV27,TRBJ2-3,NA,CASPSTDTQYF,TGTGCCAGCCCTAGCACAGATACGCAGTATTTT
NA,TRBV6-5,TRBJ2-7,TRBD2,CASSYSLAEYEQYF,TGTGCCAGCAGTTACTCTCTAGCGGAATACGAGCAGTACTTC
once,TRBV7-9,TRBJ2-5,TRBD2,CASSLDGRGETQYF,TGTGCCAGCAGCTTAGATGGGAGGGGAGAGACCCAGTACTTC
NA,TRBV3-1/TRBV3-2,TRBJ1-2,TRBD1,CASSQVGQGYTF,TGTGCCAGCAGCCAAGTGGGACAGGGGTATACCTTC
NA,TRBV19,TRBJ1-1,NA,CASNRLFMNTEAFF,TGTGCCAGTAACAGGCTATTCATGAACACTGAAGCTTTCTTT
NA,TRBV30,TRBJ1-5,NA,CAWASGQDQPQHF,TGTGCCTGGGCTTCAGGGCAAGATCAGCCCCAGCATTTT
once,TRBV15,TRBJ1-5,NA,CATSVFDRTENQPQHF,TGTGCCACCTCGGTATTTGACAGAACGGAAAATCAGCCCCAGCATTTT